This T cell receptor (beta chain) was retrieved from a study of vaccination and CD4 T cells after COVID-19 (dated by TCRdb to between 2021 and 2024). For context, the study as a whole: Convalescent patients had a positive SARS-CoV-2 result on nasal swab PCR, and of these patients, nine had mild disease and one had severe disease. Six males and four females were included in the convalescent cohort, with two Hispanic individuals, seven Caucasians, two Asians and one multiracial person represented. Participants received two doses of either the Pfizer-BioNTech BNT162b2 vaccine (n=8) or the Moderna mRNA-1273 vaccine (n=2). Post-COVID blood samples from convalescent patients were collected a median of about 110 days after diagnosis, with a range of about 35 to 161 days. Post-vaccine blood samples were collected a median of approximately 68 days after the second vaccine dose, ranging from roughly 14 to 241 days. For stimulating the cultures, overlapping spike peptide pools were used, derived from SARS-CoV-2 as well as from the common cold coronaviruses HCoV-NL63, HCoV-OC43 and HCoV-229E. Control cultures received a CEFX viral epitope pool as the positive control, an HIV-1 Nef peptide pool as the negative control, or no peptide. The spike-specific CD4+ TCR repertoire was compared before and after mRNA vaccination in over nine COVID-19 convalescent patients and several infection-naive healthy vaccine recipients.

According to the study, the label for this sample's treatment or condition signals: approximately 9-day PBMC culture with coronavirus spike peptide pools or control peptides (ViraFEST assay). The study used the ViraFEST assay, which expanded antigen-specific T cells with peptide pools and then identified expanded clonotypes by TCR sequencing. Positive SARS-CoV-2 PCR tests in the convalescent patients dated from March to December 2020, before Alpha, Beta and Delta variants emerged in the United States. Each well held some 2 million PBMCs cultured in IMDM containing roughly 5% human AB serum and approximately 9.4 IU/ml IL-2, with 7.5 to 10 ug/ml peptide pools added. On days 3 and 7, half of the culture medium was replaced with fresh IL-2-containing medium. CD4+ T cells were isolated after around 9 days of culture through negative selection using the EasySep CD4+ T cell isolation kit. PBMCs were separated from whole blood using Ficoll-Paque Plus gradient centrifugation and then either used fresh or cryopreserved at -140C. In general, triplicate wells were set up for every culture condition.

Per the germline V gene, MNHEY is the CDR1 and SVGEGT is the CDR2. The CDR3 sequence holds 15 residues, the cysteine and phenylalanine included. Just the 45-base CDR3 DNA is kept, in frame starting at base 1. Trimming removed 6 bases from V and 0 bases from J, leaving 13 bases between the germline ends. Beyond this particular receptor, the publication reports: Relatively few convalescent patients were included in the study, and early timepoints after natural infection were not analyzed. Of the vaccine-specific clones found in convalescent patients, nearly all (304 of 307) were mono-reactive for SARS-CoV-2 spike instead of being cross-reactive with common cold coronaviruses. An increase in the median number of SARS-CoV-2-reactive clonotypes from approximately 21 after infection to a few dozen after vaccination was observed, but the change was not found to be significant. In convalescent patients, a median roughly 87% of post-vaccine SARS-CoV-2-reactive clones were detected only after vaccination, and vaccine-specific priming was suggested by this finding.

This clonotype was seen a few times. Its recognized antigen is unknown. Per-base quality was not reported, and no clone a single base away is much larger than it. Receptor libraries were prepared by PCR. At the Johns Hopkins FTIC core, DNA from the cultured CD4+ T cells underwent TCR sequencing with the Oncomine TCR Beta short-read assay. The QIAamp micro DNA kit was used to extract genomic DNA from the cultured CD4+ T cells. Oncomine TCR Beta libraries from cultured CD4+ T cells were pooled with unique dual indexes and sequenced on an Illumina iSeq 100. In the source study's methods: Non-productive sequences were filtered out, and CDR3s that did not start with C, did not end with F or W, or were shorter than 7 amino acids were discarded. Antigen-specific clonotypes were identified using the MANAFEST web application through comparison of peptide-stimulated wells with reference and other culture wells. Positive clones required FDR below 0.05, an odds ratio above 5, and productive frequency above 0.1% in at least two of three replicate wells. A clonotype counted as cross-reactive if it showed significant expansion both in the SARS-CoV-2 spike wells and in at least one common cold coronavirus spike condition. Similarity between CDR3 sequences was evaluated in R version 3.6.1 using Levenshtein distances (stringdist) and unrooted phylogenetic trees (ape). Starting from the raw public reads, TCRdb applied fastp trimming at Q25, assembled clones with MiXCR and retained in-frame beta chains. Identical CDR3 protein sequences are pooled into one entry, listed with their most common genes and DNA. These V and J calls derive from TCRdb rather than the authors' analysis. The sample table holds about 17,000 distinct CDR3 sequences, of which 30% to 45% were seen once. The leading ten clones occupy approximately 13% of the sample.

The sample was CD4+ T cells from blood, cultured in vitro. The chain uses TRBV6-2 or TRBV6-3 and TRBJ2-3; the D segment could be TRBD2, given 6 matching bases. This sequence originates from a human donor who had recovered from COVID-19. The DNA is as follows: TGTGCCAGCAGGTACCATAGCGGAAGCACAGATACGCAGTATTTT. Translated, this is CASRYHSGSTDTQYF.